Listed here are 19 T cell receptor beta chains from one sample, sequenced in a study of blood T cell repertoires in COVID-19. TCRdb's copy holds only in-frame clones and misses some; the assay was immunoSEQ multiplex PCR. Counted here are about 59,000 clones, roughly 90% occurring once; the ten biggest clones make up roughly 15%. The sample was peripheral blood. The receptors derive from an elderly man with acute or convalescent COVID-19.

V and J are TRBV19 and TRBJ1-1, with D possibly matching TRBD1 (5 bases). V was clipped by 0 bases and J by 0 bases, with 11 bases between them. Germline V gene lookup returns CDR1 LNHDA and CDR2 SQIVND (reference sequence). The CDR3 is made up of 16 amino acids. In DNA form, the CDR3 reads TGTGCCAGTAGTATAGACCCACAGGTTATGAACACTGAAGCTTTCTTT. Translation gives CASSIDPQVMNTEAFF.

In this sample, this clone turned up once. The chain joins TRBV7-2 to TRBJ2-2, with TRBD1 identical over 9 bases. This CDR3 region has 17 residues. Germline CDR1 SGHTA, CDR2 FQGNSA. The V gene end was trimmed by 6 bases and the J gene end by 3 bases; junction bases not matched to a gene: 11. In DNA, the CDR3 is TGTGCCAGCAGTTTGACAGGGGGTTCGGTCGACACCGGGGAGCTGTTTTTT. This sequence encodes CASSLTGGSVDTGELFF.

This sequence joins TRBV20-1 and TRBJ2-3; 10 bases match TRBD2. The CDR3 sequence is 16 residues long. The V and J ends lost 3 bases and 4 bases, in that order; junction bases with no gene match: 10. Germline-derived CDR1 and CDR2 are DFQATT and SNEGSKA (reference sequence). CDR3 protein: CSASMLSGGAPDTQYF. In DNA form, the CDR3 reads TGCAGTGCTAGTATGCTGAGCGGGGGGGCTCCAGATACGCAGTATTTT.

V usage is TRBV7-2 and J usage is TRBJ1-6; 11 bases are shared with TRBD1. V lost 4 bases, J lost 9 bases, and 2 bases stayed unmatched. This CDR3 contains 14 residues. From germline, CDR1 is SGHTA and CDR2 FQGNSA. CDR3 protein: CASSSGTGGSPLHF. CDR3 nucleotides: TGTGCCAGCAGCTCGGGGACAGGGGGTTCACCCCTCCACTTT.

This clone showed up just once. The DNA of the CDR3 is TGTGCCTGGATGCGTATGATGGGGGAGCTGTTTTTT. Protein product: CAWMRMMGELFF. The chain joins TRBV30 to TRBJ2-2; D call uncertain. Germline V gene data show CDR1 as GTSNPN and CDR2 as SVGIG (reference sequence). This CDR3 comprises 12 residues. The V end was cut by 4 bases, the J end by 8 bases, with 11 bases between.

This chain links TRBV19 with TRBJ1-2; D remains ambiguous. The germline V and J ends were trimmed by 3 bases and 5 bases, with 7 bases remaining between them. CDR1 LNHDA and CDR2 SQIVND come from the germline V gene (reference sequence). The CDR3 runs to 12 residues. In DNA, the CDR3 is TGTGCCAGTAGTATCGCGGATTATGGCTACACCTTC. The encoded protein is CASSIADYGYTF.

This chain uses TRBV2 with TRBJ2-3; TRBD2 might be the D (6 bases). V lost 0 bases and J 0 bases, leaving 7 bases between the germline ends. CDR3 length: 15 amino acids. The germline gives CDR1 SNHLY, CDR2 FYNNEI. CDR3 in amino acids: CASSEAGTSTDTQYF. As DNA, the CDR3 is TGTGCCAGCAGTGAAGCAGGGACTAGCACAGATACGCAGTATTTT.

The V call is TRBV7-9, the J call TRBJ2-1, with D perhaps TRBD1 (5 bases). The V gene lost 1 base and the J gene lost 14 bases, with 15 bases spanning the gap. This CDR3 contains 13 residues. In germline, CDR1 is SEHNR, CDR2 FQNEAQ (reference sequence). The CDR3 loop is CASSLVQTQGEFF. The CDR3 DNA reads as TGTGCCAGCAGCTTAGTCCAGACTCAGGGTGAGTTCTTC.

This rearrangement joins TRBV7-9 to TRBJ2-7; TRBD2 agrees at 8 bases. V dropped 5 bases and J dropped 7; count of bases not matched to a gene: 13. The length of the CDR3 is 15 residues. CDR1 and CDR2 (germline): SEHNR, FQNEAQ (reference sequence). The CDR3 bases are TGTGCCAGCAGCCATGGTAGCGGGGTATATCCAGAGCAGTACTTC. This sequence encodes CASSHGSGVYPEQYF. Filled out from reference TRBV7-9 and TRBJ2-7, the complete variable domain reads DTGVSQNPRHKITKRGQNVTFRCDPISEHNRLYWYRQTLGQGPEFLTYFQNEAQLEKSRLLSDRFSAERPKGSFSTLEIQRTEQGDSAMYLCASSHGSGVYPEQYFGPGTRLTVT.

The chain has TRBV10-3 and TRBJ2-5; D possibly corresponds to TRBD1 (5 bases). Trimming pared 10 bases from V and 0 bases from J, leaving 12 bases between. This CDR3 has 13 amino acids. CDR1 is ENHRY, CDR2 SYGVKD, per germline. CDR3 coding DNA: TGTGCCACCACAGACAGCTACCAAGAGACCCAGTACTTC. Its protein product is CATTDSYQETQYF.

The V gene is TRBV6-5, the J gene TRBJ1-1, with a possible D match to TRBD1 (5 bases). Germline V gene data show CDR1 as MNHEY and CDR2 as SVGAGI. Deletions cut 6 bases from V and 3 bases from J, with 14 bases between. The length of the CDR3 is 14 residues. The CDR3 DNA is TGTGCCAGCAGGGGTCTCCCGGGGGACACTGAAGCTTTCTTT. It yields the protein CASRGLPGDTEAFF.

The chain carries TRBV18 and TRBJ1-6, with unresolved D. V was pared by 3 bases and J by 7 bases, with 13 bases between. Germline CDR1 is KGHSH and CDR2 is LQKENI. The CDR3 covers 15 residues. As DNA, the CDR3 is TGTGCCAGCTCACCCACAGATGCTTCCAATTCACCCCTCCACTTT. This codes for CASSPTDASNSPLHF.

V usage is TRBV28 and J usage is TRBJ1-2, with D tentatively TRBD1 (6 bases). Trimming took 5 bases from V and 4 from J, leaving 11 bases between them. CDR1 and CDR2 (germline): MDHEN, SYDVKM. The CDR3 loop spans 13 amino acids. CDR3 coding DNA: TGTGCCAGCAGTCCAGGGGATAGCTATGGCTACACCTTC. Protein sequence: CASSPGDSYGYTF.

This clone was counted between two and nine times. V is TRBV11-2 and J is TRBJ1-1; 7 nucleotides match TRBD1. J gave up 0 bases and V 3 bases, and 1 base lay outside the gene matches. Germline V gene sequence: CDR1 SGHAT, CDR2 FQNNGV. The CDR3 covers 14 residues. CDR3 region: CASSFQGVNTEAFF. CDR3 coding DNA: TGTGCCAGCAGCTTCCAGGGGGTGAACACTGAAGCTTTCTTT.

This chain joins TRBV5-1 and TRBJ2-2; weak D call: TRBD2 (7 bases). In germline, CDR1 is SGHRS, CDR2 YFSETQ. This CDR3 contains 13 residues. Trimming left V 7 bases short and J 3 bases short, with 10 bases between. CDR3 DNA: TGCGCCAGCCGGGGGGCAGACACCGGGGAGCTGTTTTTT. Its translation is CASRGADTGELFF.

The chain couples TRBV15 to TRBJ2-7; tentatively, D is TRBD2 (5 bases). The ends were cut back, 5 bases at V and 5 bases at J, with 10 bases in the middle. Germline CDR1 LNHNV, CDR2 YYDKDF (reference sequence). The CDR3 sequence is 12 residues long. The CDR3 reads CATSDRGDEQYF. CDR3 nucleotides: TGTGCCACCAGCGACCGGGGAGACGAGCAGTACTTC.

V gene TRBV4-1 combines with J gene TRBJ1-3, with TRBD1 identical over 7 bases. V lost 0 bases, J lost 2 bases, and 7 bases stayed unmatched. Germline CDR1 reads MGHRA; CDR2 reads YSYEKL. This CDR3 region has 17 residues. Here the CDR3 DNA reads TGCGCCAGCAGCCAAGACCGACAGGGAACGGCTGGAAACACCATATATTTT. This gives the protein CASSQDRQGTAGNTIYF.

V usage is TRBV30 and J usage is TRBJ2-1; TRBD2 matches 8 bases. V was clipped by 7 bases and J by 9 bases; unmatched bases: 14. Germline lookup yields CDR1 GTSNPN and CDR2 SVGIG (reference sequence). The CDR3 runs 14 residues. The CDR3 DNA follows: TGTGCCTTATCCGTGTCGGGGGGGCCGGTTGAGCAGTTCTTC. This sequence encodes CALSVSGGPVEQFF.

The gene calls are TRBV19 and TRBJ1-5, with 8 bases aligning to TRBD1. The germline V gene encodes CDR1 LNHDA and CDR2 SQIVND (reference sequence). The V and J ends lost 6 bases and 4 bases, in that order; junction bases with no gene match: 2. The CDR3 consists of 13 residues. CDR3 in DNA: TGTGCCAGTAGGGGGACAGGAAATCAGCCCCAGCATTTT. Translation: CASRGTGNQPQHF.